This T cell receptor beta chain emerged from a study of CD8 T cells in ankylosing spondylitis. Study results and limitations: Typical of ankylosing spondylitis blood, it appeared, was a TCR beta motif of under 10 highly homologous variants.

Note on this clonotype: Its antigen is not identified.

The V gene's germline CDR1 is LGHNA and CDR2 YNFKEQ. This CDR3 has 14 residues. Trimming shortened V by 6 bases and J by 0 bases, and 11 bases separated the two germline ends. TCRdb reanalysed the 5' RACE reads using MiXCR and keeps one entry per CDR3 protein. The profile shows hundreds of thousands of distinct CDR3 sequences, around 26% of them singletons. V and J are TRBV4-2 and TRBJ2-5, with D uncertain. The clonotype was recovered from a male donor with ankylosing spondylitis. Specimen: blood, either unsorted or a sorted T cell fraction (not recorded which). CDR3 protein: CASSRSSYQETQYF. The CDR3 DNA is TGTGCCAGCAGTCGGAGCTCCTACCAAGAGACCCAGTACTTC.